What follows are 11 T cell receptor beta chains derived from one specimen sequenced in a study of cytomegalovirus exposure and HLA in healthy donors. In the PCR, 60 Vbeta and 13 Jbeta primers were used. The repertoire was sequenced with immunoSEQ multiplex PCR; TCRdb's copy has only in-frame clones and lacks some. The sample has 140,000 to 150,000 clones; roughly three quarters are singletons. The sequenced material came from PBMCs. The receptors here all came from a female donor in good health and CMV-seronegative.

The chain links TRBV18 to TRBJ2-7; perhaps TRBD2 as D (6 bases). The V gene's germline CDR1 is KGHSH and CDR2 LQKENI. The CDR3 length is 17 residues. Trimming left V 6 bases short and J 0 bases short, with 21 bases between. The CDR3 DNA reads TGTGCCAGCTCGTCTACCCCGGGACTGCCGAGCTCCTACGAGCAGTACTTC. Protein product: CASSSTPGLPSSYEQYF.

This sequence joins TRBV5-1 and TRBJ1-2, with 7 positions matching TRBD1. With 1 base clipped from V and 2 bases from J, the junction kept 5 bases outside the gene matches. Germline-derived CDR1 and CDR2 are SGHRS and YFSETQ. The CDR3 runs to 15 residues. For the CDR3, the DNA is TGCGCCAGCAGCTTGTATGAGACAGGGAACTATGGCTACACCTTC. Protein product: CASSLYETGNYGYTF. Looking up the rest from reference TRBV5-1 and TRBJ1-2 gives the full variable domain: KAGVTQTPRYLIKTRGQQVTLSCSPISGHRSVSWYQQTPGQGLQFLFEYFSETQRNKGNFPGRFSGRQFSNSRSEMNVSTLELGDSALYLCASSLYETGNYGYTFGSGTRLTVV.

The V gene is TRBV30, the J gene TRBJ2-3; D remains ambiguous. V lost 0 bases and J lost 8, with 9 bases in between. The CDR3 is 12 amino acids. CDR1 and CDR2 (germline): GTSNPN, SVGIG (reference sequence). CDR3 bases: TGTGCCTGGAGTGTACAAACACGTACGCAGTATTTT. Translation: CAWSVQTRTQYF.

This clone was seen a few times. This rearrangement joins TRBV6-1 to TRBJ1-2; D is possibly TRBD1 (6 bases). V was clipped by 2 bases and J by 7 bases, with 8 bases between them. CDR1 MNHNS and CDR2 SASEGT come from the germline V gene. This CDR3 has 12 residues. The CDR3 coding sequence is TGTGCCAGCAGTGAATACAGGGTTGGCTACACCTTC. Its protein is CASSEYRVGYTF.

The chain recombines TRBV5-6 with TRBJ2-7, with TRBD2 as a possible D gene (5 bases). The CDR3 has 16 amino acids. Looked up from germline, CDR1 is SGHDT and CDR2 is YYEEEE. V was cut by 0 bases and J by 2 bases, with 15 bases left in between. The chain's CDR3 is CASSLDVGSWTYEQYF. The CDR3 DNA sequence: TGTGCCAGCAGCTTGGATGTAGGGAGTTGGACCTACGAGCAGTACTTC.

This clone was picked up one time. The chain links TRBV30 to TRBJ2-1; D may be TRBD2 (6 bases). V was trimmed by 2 bases and J by 5 bases, leaving 10 bases between them. This CDR3 contains 13 residues. In germline, CDR1 is GTSNPN, CDR2 SVGIG (reference sequence). The CDR3 here is CAWSLGLNNEQFF. The CDR3 DNA follows: TGTGCCTGGAGTCTAGGACTAAACAATGAGCAGTTCTTC.

This clone was seen only once. This chain joins TRBV10-3 and TRBJ1-1; the D is unclear. The V gene lost 6 bases and the J gene lost 7 bases, with 15 bases spanning the gap. The V gene's germline CDR1 is ENHRY and CDR2 SYGVKD. This CDR3 has 13 amino acids. This CDR3 is CAIRGDGTNEAFF. The DNA for the CDR3 is TGTGCCATCAGGGGAGATGGAACAAATGAAGCTTTCTTT.

This chain uses TRBV9 with TRBJ1-2, with D unclear. V dropped 0 bases and J dropped 10 bases, with 16 bases sitting between them. This CDR3 comprises 14 residues. Germline CDR1 reads SGDLS; CDR2 reads YYNGEE. CDR3 nucleotide sequence: TGTGCCAGCAGCGTAGTTGCCGCAGGTCCCTCCTACACCTTC. It codes for CASSVVAAGPSYTF.

Remarks on this clone: Compared with germline, one end of the junction differs, possibly owing to a read error. V and J are TRBV6-1 and TRBJ1-2, with a weak D call TRBD1 (5 bases). The germline gives CDR1 MNHNS, CDR2 SASEGT. The CDR3 length is 14 residues. CDR3 bases: TGTGCCAGCAGTGAAGCTTCCGGGACTCGGGGCTACCCCTTC. Residues: CASSEASGTRGYPF.

V gene TRBV27 combines with J gene TRBJ1-1; 9 nucleotides agree with TRBD1. The CDR3 extends over 14 amino acids. The J segment lost 5 bases and the V segment lost 5 bases, leaving 6 bases of the junction unmatched. Germline V gene data show CDR1 as MNHEY and CDR2 as SMNVEV (reference sequence). The CDR3 region is CASSASGTGTEAFF. The DNA of the CDR3 is TGTGCCAGCAGTGCCTCCGGGACAGGGACTGAAGCTTTCTTT.

The rearrangement joins TRBV5-4 to TRBJ2-1; 7 bases are shared with TRBD2. This CDR3 has 15 residues. The V gene end was trimmed by 2 bases and the J gene end by 4 bases; junction bases not matched to a gene: 6. Germline CDR1 SGHNT, CDR2 YYREEE (reference sequence). The CDR3 protein is CASSFGGGRYNEQFF. The CDR3 DNA is TGTGCCAGCAGCTTCGGGGGAGGGCGTTACAATGAGCAGTTCTTC.